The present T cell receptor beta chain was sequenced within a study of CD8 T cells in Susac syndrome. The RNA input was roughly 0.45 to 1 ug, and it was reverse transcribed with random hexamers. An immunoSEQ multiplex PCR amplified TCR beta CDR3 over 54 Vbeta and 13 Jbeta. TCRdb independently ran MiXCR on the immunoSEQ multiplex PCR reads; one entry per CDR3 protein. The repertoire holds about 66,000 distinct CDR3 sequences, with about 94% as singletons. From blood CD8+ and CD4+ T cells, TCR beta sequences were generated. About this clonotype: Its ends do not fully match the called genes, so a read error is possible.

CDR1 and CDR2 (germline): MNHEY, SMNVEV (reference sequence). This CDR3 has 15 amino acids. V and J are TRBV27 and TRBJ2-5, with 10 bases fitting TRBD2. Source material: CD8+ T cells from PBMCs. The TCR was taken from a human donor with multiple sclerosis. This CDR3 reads CVSSSSGGREETQYF. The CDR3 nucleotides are TGTGTCAGCTCCTCTAGCGGGGGAAGGGAGGAGACCCAGTACTTC.